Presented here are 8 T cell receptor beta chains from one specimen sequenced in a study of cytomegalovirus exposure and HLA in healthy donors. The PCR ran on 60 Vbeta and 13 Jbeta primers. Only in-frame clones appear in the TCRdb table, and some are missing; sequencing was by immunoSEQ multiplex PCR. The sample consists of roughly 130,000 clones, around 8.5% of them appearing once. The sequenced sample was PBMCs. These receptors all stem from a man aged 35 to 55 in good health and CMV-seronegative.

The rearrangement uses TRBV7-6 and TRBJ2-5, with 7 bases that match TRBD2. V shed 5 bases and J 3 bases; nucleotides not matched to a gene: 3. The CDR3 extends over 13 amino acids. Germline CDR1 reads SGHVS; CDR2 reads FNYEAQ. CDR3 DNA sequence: TGTGCCAGCAGCGGACTAGGAAAAGAGACCCAGTACTTC. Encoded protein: CASSGLGKETQYF.

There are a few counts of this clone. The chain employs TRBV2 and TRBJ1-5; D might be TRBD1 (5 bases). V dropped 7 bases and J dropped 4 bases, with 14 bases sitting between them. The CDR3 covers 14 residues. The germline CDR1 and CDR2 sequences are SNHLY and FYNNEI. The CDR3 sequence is CASTDGQPNQPQHF. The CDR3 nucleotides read TGTGCCAGCACGGACGGACAACCAAATCAGCCCCAGCATTTT.

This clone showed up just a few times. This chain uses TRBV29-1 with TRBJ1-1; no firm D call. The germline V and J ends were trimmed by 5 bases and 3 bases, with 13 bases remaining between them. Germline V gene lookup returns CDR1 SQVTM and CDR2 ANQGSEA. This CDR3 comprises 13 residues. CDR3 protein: CSVKGARDTEAFF. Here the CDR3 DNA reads TGCAGCGTTAAAGGTGCGAGGGACACTGAAGCTTTCTTT.

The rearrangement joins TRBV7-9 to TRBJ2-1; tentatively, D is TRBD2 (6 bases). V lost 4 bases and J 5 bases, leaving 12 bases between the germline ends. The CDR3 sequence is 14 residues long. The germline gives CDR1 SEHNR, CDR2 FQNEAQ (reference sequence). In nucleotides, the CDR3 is TGTGCCAGCAGCTCCGGGACTGGTGACAATGAGCAGTTCTTC. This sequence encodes CASSSGTGDNEQFF.

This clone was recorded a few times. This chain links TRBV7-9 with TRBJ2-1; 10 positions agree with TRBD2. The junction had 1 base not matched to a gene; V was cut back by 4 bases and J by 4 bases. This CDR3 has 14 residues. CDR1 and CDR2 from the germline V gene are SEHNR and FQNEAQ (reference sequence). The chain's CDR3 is CASSWTSGYNEQFF. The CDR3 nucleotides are TGTGCCAGCAGCTGGACTAGCGGTTACAATGAGCAGTTCTTC.

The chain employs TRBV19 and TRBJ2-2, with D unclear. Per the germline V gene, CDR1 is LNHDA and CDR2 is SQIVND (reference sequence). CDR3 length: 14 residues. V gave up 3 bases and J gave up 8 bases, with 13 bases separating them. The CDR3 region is CASSISLERGELFF. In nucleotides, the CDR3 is TGTGCCAGTAGTATCTCGCTTGAGAGGGGGGAGCTGTTTTTT.

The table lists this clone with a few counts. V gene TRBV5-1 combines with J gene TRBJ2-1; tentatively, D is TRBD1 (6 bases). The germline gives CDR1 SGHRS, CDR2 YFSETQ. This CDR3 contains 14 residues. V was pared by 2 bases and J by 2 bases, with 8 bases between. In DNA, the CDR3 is TGCGCCAGCAGCTTCGGACAGACCTACAATGAGCAGTTCTTC. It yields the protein CASSFGQTYNEQFF.

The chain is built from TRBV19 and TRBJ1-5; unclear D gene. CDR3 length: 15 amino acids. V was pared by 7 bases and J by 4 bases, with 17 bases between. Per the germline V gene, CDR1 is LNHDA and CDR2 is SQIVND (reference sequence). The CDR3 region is CASTPSGPGNQPQHF. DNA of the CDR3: TGTGCCAGTACCCCCTCAGGTCCGGGGAATCAGCCCCAGCATTTT. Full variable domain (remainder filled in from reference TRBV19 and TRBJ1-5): DGGITQSPKYLFRKEGQNVTLSCEQNLNHDAMYWYRQDPGQGLRLIYYSQIVNDFQKGDIAEGYSVSREKKESFPLTVTSAQKNPTAFYLCASTPSGPGNQPQHFGDGTRLSIL.